This TCR beta chain was obtained from a study of blood T cells in healthy people across ages. Study overall: Template switching recovered approximately one barcoded beta molecule for every two T cells.

This clonotype was recorded many times. CDR3 length: 14 amino acids. CDR1 MNHEY and CDR2 SVGEGT come from the germline V gene. With 6 bases clipped from V and 3 bases from J, the junction kept 6 bases outside the gene matches. Then a second PCR, running roughly 7 to 12 cycles, was carried out with a sample-barcoded 5' primer and a J-beta primer mix. TCRdb analysed the 5' RACE reads with MiXCR anew, one entry per CDR3 protein. The sample holds hundreds of thousands of distinct CDR3 sequences; 29% are singletons and the top ten take 15% to 20%. Peripheral blood from each donor was collected in a volume of roughly 9.8 milliliters.

This receptor was identified in a woman of 80 years or more in good health. The source material was blood. The V and J genes are TRBV6-2 or TRBV6-3 and TRBJ2-7; 9 positions agree with TRBD1. This chain's CDR3 is CASRKQGASYEQYF. In nucleotides, the CDR3 is TGTGCCAGCAGAAAACAGGGGGCTAGCTACGAGCAGTACTTC.